The clone carrying this TCR beta chain appeared a single time. Antigen: not known. The data were taken from a study of cytomegalovirus exposure and HLA in healthy donors. Study findings and constraints: In an earlier analysis, most TCR beta V segments were productive about 87% or about 30% of the time. Clonal expansion, a later analysis showed, was greater in HLA-associated TCR beta chains than in equally common others.

In germline, CDR1 is SQVTM, CDR2 ANQGSEA. This CDR3 comprises 14 residues. V gave up 4 bases and J gave up 1 base, with 10 bases separating them. PCR primers comprised 60 Vbeta and 13 Jbeta primers. Profiled with immunoSEQ multiplex PCR; TCRdb holds only in-frame clones, not every one. The sample records under 200,000 clones, roughly four fifths being singletons. The sample was PBMCs. The V call is TRBV29-1, the J call TRBJ2-2, with a weak D call TRBD2 (6 bases). The source of this sequence is a woman aged 18-29 years in good health and CMV-seropositive. The CDR3: CSVVASVNTGELFF. DNA of the CDR3: TGCAGCGTTGTTGCTAGCGTGAACACCGGGGAGCTGTTTTTT.